This T cell receptor beta chain was recorded in a study of T cell responses to AZD1222 COVID-19 vaccine. The germline V gene encodes CDR1 SGHTA and CDR2 FQGNSA. The ends lost 5 bases at V and 3 bases at J; junction bases unmatched: 7. The CDR3 covers 15 residues. Turning to this clone: Its matching antigen is unknown.

Clones were sequenced by immunoSEQ multiplex PCR, and TCRdb holds only the in-frame ones, with some missing. Of 150,000 or so clones listed, roughly 93% were seen once; the top ten hold roughly 0.9%. Whole-study results and caveats: The sample set comprised mostly white British donors with more females, and clonal diversity was possibly underestimated. Close to half of spike-specific TCRs reportedly recognize unmutated variant regions.

Material: peripheral blood, obtained on day 0 of AZD1222 vaccination. This chain joins TRBV7-2 and TRBJ2-3; 8 bases are shared with TRBD2. This receptor was obtained from an adult in good health. In DNA, the CDR3 is TGTGCCAGCAGCCCGATTAGCGGGGTAACAGATACGCAGTATTTT. Translation gives CASSPISGVTDTQYF.